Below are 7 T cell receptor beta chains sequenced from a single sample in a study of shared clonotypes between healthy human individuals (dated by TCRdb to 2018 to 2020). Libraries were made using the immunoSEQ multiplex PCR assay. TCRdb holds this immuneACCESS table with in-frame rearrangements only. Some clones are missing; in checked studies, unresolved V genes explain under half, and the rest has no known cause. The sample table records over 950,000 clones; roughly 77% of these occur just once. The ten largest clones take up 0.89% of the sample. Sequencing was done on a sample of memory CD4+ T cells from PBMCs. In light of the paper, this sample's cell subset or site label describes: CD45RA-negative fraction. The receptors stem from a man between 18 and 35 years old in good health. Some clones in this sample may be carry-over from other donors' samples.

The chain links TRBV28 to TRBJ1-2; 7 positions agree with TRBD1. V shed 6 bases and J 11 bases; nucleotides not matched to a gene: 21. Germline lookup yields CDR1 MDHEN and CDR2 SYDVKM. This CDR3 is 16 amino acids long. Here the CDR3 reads CASRSYGTAGIIVYTF. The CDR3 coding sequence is TGTGCCAGCAGGTCCTATGGGACAGCAGGAATTATCGTTTACACCTTC.

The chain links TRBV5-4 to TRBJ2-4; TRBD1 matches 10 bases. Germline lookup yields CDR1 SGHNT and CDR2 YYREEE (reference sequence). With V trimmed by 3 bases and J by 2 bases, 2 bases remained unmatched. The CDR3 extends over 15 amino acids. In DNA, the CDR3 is TGTGCCAGCAGCTGGACAGGGGGAACCAAAAACATTCAGTACTTC. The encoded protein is CASSWTGGTKNIQYF.

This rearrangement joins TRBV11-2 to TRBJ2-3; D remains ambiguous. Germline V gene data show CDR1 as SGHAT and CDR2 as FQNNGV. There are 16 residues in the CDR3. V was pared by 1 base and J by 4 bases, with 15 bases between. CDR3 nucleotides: TGTGCCAGCAGCTTAGGGGCTGGTAGGGCTTCAGATACGCAGTATTTT. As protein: CASSLGAGRASDTQYF.

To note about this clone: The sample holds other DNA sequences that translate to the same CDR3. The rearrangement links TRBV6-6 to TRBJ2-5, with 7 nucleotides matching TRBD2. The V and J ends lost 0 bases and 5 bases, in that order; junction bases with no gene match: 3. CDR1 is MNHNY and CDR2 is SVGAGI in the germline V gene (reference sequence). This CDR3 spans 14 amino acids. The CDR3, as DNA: TGTGCCAGCAGTTACTCGAGGGGAGGGGAGACCCAGTACTTC. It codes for CASSYSRGGETQYF.

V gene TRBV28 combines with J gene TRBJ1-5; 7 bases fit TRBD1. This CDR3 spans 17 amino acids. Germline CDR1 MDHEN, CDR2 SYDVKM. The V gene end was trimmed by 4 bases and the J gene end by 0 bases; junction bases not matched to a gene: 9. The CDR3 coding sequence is TGTGCCAGCAGTTCGTTCGCGACAGGGAATAGCAATCAGCCCCAGCATTTT. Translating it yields CASSSFATGNSNQPQHF.

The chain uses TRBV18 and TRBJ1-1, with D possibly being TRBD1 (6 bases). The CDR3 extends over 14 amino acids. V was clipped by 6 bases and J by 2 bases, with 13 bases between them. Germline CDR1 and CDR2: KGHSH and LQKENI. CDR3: CASSRTADNTEAFF. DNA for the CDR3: TGTGCCAGCTCTCGGACAGCCGACAACACTGAAGCTTTCTTT. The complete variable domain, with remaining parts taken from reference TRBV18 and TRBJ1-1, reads NAGVMQNPRHLVRRRGQEARLRCSPMKGHSHVYWYRQLPEEGLKFMVYLQKENIIDESGMPKERFSAEFPKEGPSILRIQQVVRGDSAAYFCASSRTADNTEAFFGQGTRLTVV.

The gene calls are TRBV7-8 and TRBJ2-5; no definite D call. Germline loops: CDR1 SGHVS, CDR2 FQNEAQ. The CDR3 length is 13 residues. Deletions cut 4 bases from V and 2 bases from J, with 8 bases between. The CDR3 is CASSSQLQETQYF. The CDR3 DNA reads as TGTGCCAGCAGCTCACAGTTACAAGAGACCCAGTACTTC.